These T cell receptor beta chains were read from a single sample in a study of shared clonotypes between healthy human individuals. The repertoire was sequenced with immunoSEQ multiplex PCR; TCRdb's copy has only in-frame clones and lacks some. This sample has about 2 million clones, with less than 95% found just once. What was sequenced was naive CD8+ T cells sorted from blood. These receptors all stem from a man aged 18 to 29 in good health. CDR3s include the opening cysteine and the closing phenylalanine or tryptophan. The D gene is left open where the match is weak. A clone size is listed for some rows: how often the clone was seen (once, few, many), or a class if it is expanded.

j_gene: TRBJ2-7
abundance: NA
d_gene: TRBD1
v_gene: TRBV2
CDR3aa: CASISTGTGGYEQYF
CDR3nt: TGTGCCAGCATTTCCACCGGGACAGGGGGATACGAGCAGTACTTC

j_gene: TRBJ2-7
abundance: NA
d_gene: TRBD1
v_gene: TRBV5-4
CDR3aa: CASRTGQVGEQYF
CDR3nt: TGTGCCAGCAGGACGGGACAGGTTGGCGAGCAGTACTTC

j_gene: TRBJ2-7
abundance: NA
d_gene: NA
v_gene: TRBV2
CDR3aa: CASINLSYEQYF
CDR3nt: TGTGCCAGCATAAATCTCTCCTACGAGCAGTACTTC

j_gene: TRBJ2-7
abundance: NA
d_gene: NA
v_gene: TRBV14
CDR3aa: CASSLQQGSYEQYF
CDR3nt: TGTGCCAGCAGCCTACAACAGGGCTCCTACGAGCAGTACTTC

j_gene: TRBJ1-2
abundance: NA
d_gene: NA
v_gene: TRBV4-3
CDR3aa: CASSQDLGEDYGYTF
CDR3nt: TGCGCCAGCAGCCAAGATCTCGGGGAGGACTATGGCTACACCTTC

j_gene: TRBJ2-3
abundance: NA
d_gene: NA
v_gene: TRBV7-2
CDR3aa: CASSLAGPSSTDTQYF
CDR3nt: TGTGCCAGCAGCTTAGCGGGCCCATCTAGCACAGATACGCAGTATTTT

j_gene: TRBJ2-7
abundance: NA
d_gene: NA
v_gene: TRBV19
CDR3aa: CASSPGWAGEQYF
CDR3nt: TGTGCCAGTAGTCCGGGGTGGGCAGGCGAGCAGTACTTC

j_gene: TRBJ2-1
abundance: NA
d_gene: NA
v_gene: TRBV30
CDR3aa: CAWSVLAGAWNEQFF
CDR3nt: TGTGCCTGGAGTGTTTTAGCCGGAGCCTGGAATGAGCAGTTCTTC

j_gene: TRBJ2-5
abundance: NA
d_gene: TRBD2
v_gene: TRBV27
CDR3aa: CASGELLAGGAARETQYF
CDR3nt: TGTGCCAGCGGCGAGCTACTAGCGGGGGGAGCTGCGCGAGAGACCCAGTACTTC

j_gene: TRBJ2-1
abundance: few
d_gene: NA
v_gene: TRBV5-1
CDR3aa: CASSLDPGSYNEQFF
CDR3nt: TGCGCCAGCAGCTTGGATCCGGGCTCCTACAATGAGCAGTTCTTC

j_gene: TRBJ2-7
abundance: NA
d_gene: TRBD1
v_gene: TRBV7-9
CDR3aa: CASSSGGQGSYEQYF
CDR3nt: TGTGCCAGCAGCTCGGGCGGACAGGGCTCCTACGAGCAGTACTTC

j_gene: TRBJ2-1
abundance: NA
d_gene: TRBD2
v_gene: TRBV10-1
CDR3aa: CASSHTGTSGDEQFF
CDR3nt: TGCGCCAGCAGCCATACCGGGACTAGCGGGGATGAGCAGTTCTTC

j_gene: TRBJ2-1
abundance: NA
d_gene: NA
v_gene: TRBV13
CDR3aa: CASSPGPHNEQFF
CDR3nt: TGTGCCAGCAGCCCAGGGCCCCACAATGAGCAGTTCTTC

j_gene: TRBJ1-5
abundance: NA
d_gene: NA
v_gene: TRBV6-6
CDR3aa: CASNRGIEPQHF
CDR3nt: TGTGCCAGCAATAGGGGTATCGAGCCCCAGCATTTT

j_gene: TRBJ2-2
abundance: NA
d_gene: NA
v_gene: TRBV27
CDR3aa: CASSLLVRGRSGTGELFF
CDR3nt: TGTGCCAGCAGTTTATTGGTCCGTGGCAGGTCGGGCACCGGGGAGCTGTTTTTT

j_gene: TRBJ1-3
abundance: NA
d_gene: NA
v_gene: TRBV4-1
CDR3aa: CASSQDPFFSGNTIYF
CDR3nt: TGCGCCAGCAGCCAAGACCCATTCTTTTCCGGAAACACCATATATTTT

j_gene: TRBJ2-1
abundance: once
d_gene: NA
v_gene: TRBV9
CDR3aa: CASSEWGYNEQFF
CDR3nt: TGTGCCAGCAGCGAATGGGGGTACAATGAGCAGTTCTTC

j_gene: TRBJ2-7
abundance: NA
d_gene: TRBD1
v_gene: TRBV9
CDR3aa: CASSVGGTGYEQYF
CDR3nt: TGTGCCAGCAGCGTAGGAGGGACAGGTTACGAGCAGTACTTC

j_gene: TRBJ2-7
abundance: once
d_gene: NA
v_gene: TRBV4-3
CDR3aa: CASSQGVWSSYEQYF
CDR3nt: TGCGCCAGCAGCCAAGGGGTTTGGAGCAGCTACGAGCAGTACTTC

j_gene: TRBJ2-2
abundance: NA
d_gene: NA
v_gene: TRBV28
CDR3aa: CASNERGPTGELFF
CDR3nt: TGTGCCAGCAACGAACGGGGCCCAACCGGGGAGCTGTTTTTT

j_gene: TRBJ2-7
abundance: NA
d_gene: NA
v_gene: TRBV27
CDR3aa: CASSLKGSYEQYF
CDR3nt: TGTGCCAGCAGTCTTAAAGGGTCCTACGAGCAGTACTTC

j_gene: TRBJ1-3
abundance: NA
d_gene: NA
v_gene: TRBV4-1
CDR3aa: CASTHGQHSGNTIYF
CDR3nt: TGCGCCAGCACCCATGGACAGCACTCTGGAAACACCATATATTTT

j_gene: TRBJ2-2
abundance: once
d_gene: TRBD1
v_gene: TRBV9
CDR3aa: CASSVGTGTTGELFF
CDR3nt: TGTGCCAGCAGCGTAGGGACAGGGACCACCGGGGAGCTGTTTTTT

j_gene: TRBJ1-4
abundance: NA
d_gene: NA
v_gene: TRBV25-1
CDR3aa: CASSGTLGLFF
CDR3nt: TGTGCCAGCAGTGGGACGTTGGGACTGTTTTTT

j_gene: TRBJ1-1
abundance: NA
d_gene: NA
v_gene: TRBV5-6
CDR3aa: CASSLMGNTEAFF
CDR3nt: TGTGCCAGCAGCTTGATGGGGAACACTGAAGCTTTCTTT

j_gene: TRBJ1-2
abundance: NA
d_gene: NA
v_gene: TRBV4-3
CDR3aa: CASSRSRIYGYTF
CDR3nt: TGCGCCAGCAGCCGGTCGCGGATTTATGGCTACACCTTC

j_gene: TRBJ1-6
abundance: NA
d_gene: NA
v_gene: TRBV5-6
CDR3aa: CASSEPTGGNSPLHF
CDR3nt: TGTGCCAGCAGCGAACCGACAGGAGGCAATTCACCCCTCCACTTT

j_gene: TRBJ1-1
abundance: NA
d_gene: NA
v_gene: TRBV9
CDR3aa: CASSVGPKTEAFF
CDR3nt: TGTGCCAGCAGCGTAGGACCAAAGACTGAAGCTTTCTTT

j_gene: TRBJ2-5
abundance: NA
d_gene: TRBD1
v_gene: TRBV30
CDR3aa: CAWTLGQGRETQYF
CDR3nt: TGTGCCTGGACCCTAGGACAGGGGCGGGAGACCCAGTACTTC

j_gene: TRBJ2-7
abundance: NA
d_gene: NA
v_gene: TRBV5-1
CDR3aa: CASSFFDGYEQYF
CDR3nt: TGCGCCAGCAGCTTCTTTGACGGCTACGAGCAGTACTTC

j_gene: TRBJ2-3
abundance: NA
d_gene: NA
v_gene: TRBV14
CDR3aa: CASSRQLDTQYF
CDR3nt: TGTGCCAGCAGCCGGCAATTGGATACGCAGTATTTT

j_gene: TRBJ2-5
abundance: NA
d_gene: TRBD2
v_gene: TRBV6-5
CDR3aa: CASSLSGGPSYF
CDR3nt: TGTGCCAGCAGCCTTAGCGGGGGCCCTTCGTACTTC

j_gene: TRBJ2-3
abundance: NA
d_gene: NA
v_gene: TRBV29-1
CDR3aa: CSGGNYTNTQYF
CDR3nt: TGCAGCGGGGGAAACTACACAAATACGCAGTATTTT

j_gene: TRBJ1-2
abundance: NA
d_gene: NA
v_gene: TRBV7-8
CDR3aa: CASSLALGPDYGYTF
CDR3nt: TGTGCCAGCAGCTTAGCGTTAGGACCGGACTATGGCTACACCTTC

j_gene: TRBJ1-1
abundance: NA
d_gene: NA
v_gene: TRBV10-1
CDR3aa: CASSDKVGSGTEAFF
CDR3nt: TGCGCCAGCAGTGACAAGGTCGGGTCTGGCACTGAAGCTTTCTTT

j_gene: TRBJ1-1
abundance: NA
d_gene: NA
v_gene: TRBV7-9
CDR3aa: CASSPKGIGAFF
CDR3nt: TGTGCCAGCAGCCCCAAGGGGATTGGAGCTTTCTTT

j_gene: TRBJ1-1
abundance: once
d_gene: NA
v_gene: TRBV28
CDR3aa: CASSFSSTEAFF
CDR3nt: TGTGCCAGCAGTTTCAGTTCCACTGAAGCTTTCTTT

j_gene: TRBJ2-2
abundance: few
d_gene: TRBD2
v_gene: TRBV5-1
CDR3aa: CASSIRAGGPTGELFF
CDR3nt: TGCGCCAGCAGCATCCGAGCGGGGGGACCCACCGGGGAGCTGTTTTTT

j_gene: TRBJ2-7
abundance: NA
d_gene: NA
v_gene: TRBV4-1
CDR3aa: CASSRGLTGEQYF
CDR3nt: TGCGCCAGCAGCCGGGGTCTCACGGGCGAGCAGTACTTC

j_gene: TRBJ2-7
abundance: few
d_gene: NA
v_gene: TRBV7-8
CDR3aa: CASSLELLHREQYF
CDR3nt: TGTGCCAGCAGCTTAGAGCTATTACACCGCGAGCAGTACTTC

j_gene: TRBJ2-3
abundance: NA
d_gene: NA
v_gene: TRBV5-1
CDR3aa: CASSLAGAADTQYF
CDR3nt: TGCGCCAGCAGCTTGGCGGGAGCGGCAGATACGCAGTATTTT

j_gene: TRBJ2-7
abundance: NA
d_gene: TRBD2
v_gene: TRBV29-1
CDR3aa: CSVEDKVAGEGKYEQYF
CDR3nt: TGCAGCGTTGAAGATAAGGTAGCGGGAGAGGGAAAATACGAGCAGTACTTC

j_gene: TRBJ2-7
abundance: NA
d_gene: TRBD2
v_gene: TRBV7-8
CDR3aa: CASSFYQNRASGTRSPYEQYF
CDR3nt: TGTGCCAGCAGCTTTTACCAAAATAGGGCTAGCGGGACCCGGTCCCCCTACGAGCAGTACTTC